Following are 3 T cell receptor beta chains from one sample sequenced in a study of control samples from healthy donors and cancer patients (dated by TCRdb to the early 2020s). To prepare the library, the immunoSEQ multiplex PCR assay was applied. Here the immuneACCESS table is served through TCRdb, limited to in-frame sequences with V and J called. Missing clones are a known gap in these copies; in checked studies unresolved V genes cover under half, and the rest lacks a known reason. This sample holds approximately 150,000 clones; about 91% were observed only once. The top ten constitute 3.2% of the sample. Sample: blood. The receptors derive from a man aged 25-45 years in good health.

In this sample, this clone turned up once. The V and J genes are TRBV4-2 and TRBJ1-4, with TRBD1 identical over 10 bases. Germline V CDR1 and CDR2: LGHNA, YNFKEQ. J gave up 6 bases and V 1 base, and 5 bases lay outside the gene matches. CDR3 size: 16 residues. CDR3 nucleotide sequence: TGTGCCAGCAGCCAAGTGTCCGGGACAGGGGATGAAAAACTGTTTTTT. The encoded protein is CASSQVSGTGDEKLFF.

The V call is TRBV12-3 or TRBV12-4, the J call TRBJ1-1, with D unresolved. The length of the CDR3 is 11 residues. The V end was cut by 2 bases, the J end by 11 bases, with 9 bases between. This CDR3 reads CASSLIGSAFF. In DNA, the CDR3 is TGTGCCAGCAGTTTAATCGGAAGTGCTTTCTTT.

This clone has just one count. The V and J genes are TRBV30 and TRBJ1-2, with 9 bases that match TRBD1. CDR1 and CDR2 from the germline V gene are GTSNPN and SVGIG (reference sequence). V shed 6 bases, J shed 6 bases, and the junction held 5 bases outside the gene matches. The CDR3 sequence is 12 residues long. Here the CDR3 reads CACSGTGHGYTF. CDR3 bases: TGTGCCTGCTCCGGGACAGGGCATGGCTACACCTTC.